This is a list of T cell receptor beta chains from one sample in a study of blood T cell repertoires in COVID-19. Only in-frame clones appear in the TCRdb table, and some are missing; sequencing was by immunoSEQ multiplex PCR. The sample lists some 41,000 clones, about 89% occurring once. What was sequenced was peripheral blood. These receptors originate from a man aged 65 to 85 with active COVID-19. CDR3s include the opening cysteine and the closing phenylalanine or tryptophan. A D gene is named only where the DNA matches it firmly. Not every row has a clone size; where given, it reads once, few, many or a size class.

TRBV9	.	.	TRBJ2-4	TGTGCCAGCAGCGTTGCCGGGCCCGGAGGGGAAAACATTCAGTACTTC	CASSVAGPGGENIQYF
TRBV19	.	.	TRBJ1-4	TGTGCCAGTAGTAACGGGGCGTCAGGGGATGAAAAACTGTTTTTT	CASSNGASGDEKLFF
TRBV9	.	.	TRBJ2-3	TGTGCCAGCAGCCTGAGGCCGGGGGTCACAGATACGCAGTATTTT	CASSLRPGVTDTQYF
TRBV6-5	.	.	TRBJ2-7	TGTGCCAGCACCCACTACTCCTACGAGCAGTACTTC	CASTHYSYEQYF
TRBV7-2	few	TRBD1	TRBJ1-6	TGTGCCAGCAGCCCGGGACAGGGTGGTAATTCACCCCTCCACTTT	CASSPGQGGNSPLHF
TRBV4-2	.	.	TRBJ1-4	TGTGCCAGCAGCCAAGAATCCACAGCGGAATTGAAAAAACTGTTTTTT	CASSQESTAELKKLFF
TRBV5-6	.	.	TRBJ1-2	TGTGCCAGCAGCCAACAGGGTAGTAGGGGCTACACCTTC	CASSQQGSRGYTF
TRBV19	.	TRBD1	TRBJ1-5	TGTGCCAGTATGGACAGGGGGCACGATCAGCCCCAGCATTTT	CASMDRGHDQPQHF
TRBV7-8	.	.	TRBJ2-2	TGTGCCAGCAGCTTAGCGGCCAGGGGGGTTACCGGGGAGCTGTTTTTT	CASSLAARGVTGELFF
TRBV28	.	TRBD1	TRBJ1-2	TGTGCCAGCAGCCACCGGGACAGCTCTTATGGCTACACCTTC	CASSHRDSSYGYTF
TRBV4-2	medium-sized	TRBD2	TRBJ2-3	TGTGCCAGCAGCGCAGAACCGGGACTAGCGGCCCCTCAACCCACAGACACGCAGTATTTT	CASSAEPGLAAPQPTDTQYF
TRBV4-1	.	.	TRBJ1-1	TGCGCCAGCAGCCAAGATGAGGAAGGTGAAGCTTTCTTT	CASSQDEEGEAFF
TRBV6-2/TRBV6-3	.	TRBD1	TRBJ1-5	TGTGCCAGCAGTTACTACGGGACAGGTAACAATCAGCCCCAGCATTTT	CASSYYGTGNNQPQHF
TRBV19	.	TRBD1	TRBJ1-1	TGTGCCAGTACGCAGGGGGAGGCCTCTGAAGCTTTCTTT	CASTQGEASEAFF